A selection of T cell receptor beta chains follows, all from one sample in a study of cytomegalovirus exposure and HLA in healthy donors. TCRdb's table, derived via immunoSEQ multiplex PCR, lists solely in-frame clones and lacks some. Counted here are tens of thousands of clones, about 79% occurring once; the ten biggest clones make up about 7.8%. Sequencing was performed on PBMCs. These receptors were collected from a man between 60 and 75 years old in good health and CMV-seropositive. CDR3s leave out the opening cysteine and the closing phenylalanine or tryptophan.

TRBJ1-5,TRBV6-5,ASSPRGAGDQPQH
TRBJ2-3,TRBV6-4,ASSPLGGYTDTQY
TRBJ2-1,TRBV5-1,ASSLEIRRGDEQF
TRBJ1-2,TRBV6-1,ASSARPTGGLGYT
TRBJ2-2,TRBV6-5,ASRSVGTGAGELF
TRBJ2-2,TRBV5-1,ASSSGTGTRELF
TRBJ1-5,TRBV6-6,ASRRSQGAYQPQH
TRBJ1-3,TRBV10-2,ASSADRGGNTIY
TRBJ2-3,TRBV11-3,ASSLTSSDTQY
TRBJ1-2,TRBV5-1,ASSLGQEIDGYT
TRBJ1-2,TRBV6-5,ASSYNAGPSYGYT
TRBJ2-7,TRBV6-5,ASSAQAGDAIEQY
TRBJ2-1,TRBV5-1,ASSPGTSDFNEQF
TRBJ2-2,TRBV10-3,AISSGSPGELF
TRBJ1-2,TRBV11-3,ASSLGVGTGSYGYT